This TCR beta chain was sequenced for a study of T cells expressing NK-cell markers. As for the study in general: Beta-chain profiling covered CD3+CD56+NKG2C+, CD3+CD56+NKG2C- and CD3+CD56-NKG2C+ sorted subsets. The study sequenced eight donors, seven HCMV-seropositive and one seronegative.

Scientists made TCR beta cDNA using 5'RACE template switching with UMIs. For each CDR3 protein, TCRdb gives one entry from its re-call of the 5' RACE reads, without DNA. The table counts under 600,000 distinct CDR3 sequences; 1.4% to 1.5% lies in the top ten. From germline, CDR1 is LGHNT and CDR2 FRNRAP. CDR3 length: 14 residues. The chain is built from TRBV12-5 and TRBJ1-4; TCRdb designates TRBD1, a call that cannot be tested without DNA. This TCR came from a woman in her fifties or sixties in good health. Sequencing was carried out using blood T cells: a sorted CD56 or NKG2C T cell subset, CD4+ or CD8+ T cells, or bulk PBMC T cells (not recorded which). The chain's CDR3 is CASGPLTTNEKLFF.